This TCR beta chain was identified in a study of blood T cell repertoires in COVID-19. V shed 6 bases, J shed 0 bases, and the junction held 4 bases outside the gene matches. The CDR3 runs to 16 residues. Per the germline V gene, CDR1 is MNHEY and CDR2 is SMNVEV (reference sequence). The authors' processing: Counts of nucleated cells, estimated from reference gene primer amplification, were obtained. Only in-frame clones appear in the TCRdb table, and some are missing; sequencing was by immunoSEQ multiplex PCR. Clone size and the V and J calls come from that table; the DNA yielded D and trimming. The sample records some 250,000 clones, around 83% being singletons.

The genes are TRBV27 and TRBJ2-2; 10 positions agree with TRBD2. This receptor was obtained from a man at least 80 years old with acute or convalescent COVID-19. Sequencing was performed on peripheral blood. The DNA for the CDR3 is TGTGCCAGCAGGCATGGACTAGCGGCGAACACCGGGGAGCTGTTTTTT. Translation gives CASRHGLAANTGELFF.